The entry below describes one T cell receptor (beta chain). The germline gives CDR1 SGHRS, CDR2 YFSETQ. V shed 1 base, J shed 4 bases, and the junction held 5 bases outside the gene matches. The CDR3 contains 16 residues. The sample comes from a study of blood T cell repertoires in COVID-19. Background on the study: Specimens from acute and convalescent COVID-19 originated in the United States, Italy and Spain. T cells, B-cell-depleted T cells, or PBMCs supplied cDNA or gDNA.

Original processing notes: Amplification of reference gene primers was used by the study to estimate nucleated cell counts. Using immunoSEQ multiplex PCR, the repertoire was profiled, and TCRdb retains in-frame clones only, with some absent. Clone size and the V and J calls come from that table; the DNA yielded D and trimming. This repertoire shows approximately 84,000 clones, approximately 83% found once; its top ten account for around 27%. This sequence originates from an elderly woman with acute or convalescent COVID-19. The sequenced sample consisted of peripheral blood. The chain joins TRBV5-1 to TRBJ2-2; 9 bases fit TRBD1. This CDR3 is CASSLQGQGLTGELFF. The CDR3 nucleotides read TGCGCCAGCAGCTTGCAGGGACAGGGACTCACCGGGGAGCTGTTTTTT.